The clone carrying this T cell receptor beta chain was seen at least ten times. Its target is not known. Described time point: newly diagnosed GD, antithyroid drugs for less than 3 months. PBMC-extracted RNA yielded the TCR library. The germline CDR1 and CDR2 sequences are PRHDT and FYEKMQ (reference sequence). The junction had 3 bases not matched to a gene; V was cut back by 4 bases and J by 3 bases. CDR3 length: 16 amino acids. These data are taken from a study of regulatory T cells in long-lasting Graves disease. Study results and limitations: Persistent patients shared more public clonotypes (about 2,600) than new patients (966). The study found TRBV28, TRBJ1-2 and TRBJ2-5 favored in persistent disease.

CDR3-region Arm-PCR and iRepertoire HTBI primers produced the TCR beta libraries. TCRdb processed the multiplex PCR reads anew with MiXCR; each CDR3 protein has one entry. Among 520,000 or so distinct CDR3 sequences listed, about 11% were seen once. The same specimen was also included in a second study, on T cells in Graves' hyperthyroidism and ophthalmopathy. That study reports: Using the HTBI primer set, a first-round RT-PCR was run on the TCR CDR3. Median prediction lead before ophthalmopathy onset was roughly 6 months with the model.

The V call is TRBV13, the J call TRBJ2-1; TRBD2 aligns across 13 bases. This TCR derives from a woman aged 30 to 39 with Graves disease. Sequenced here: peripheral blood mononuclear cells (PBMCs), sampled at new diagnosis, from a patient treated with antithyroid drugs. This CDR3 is CASSSGTSGNYNEQFF. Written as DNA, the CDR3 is TGTGCCAGCAGCTCGGGGACTAGCGGGAACTACAATGAGCAGTTCTTC.